This is a list of T cell receptor beta chains from one sample in a study of blood T cell repertoires in COVID-19. This table comes from immunoSEQ multiplex PCR, and its TCRdb copy is limited to in-frame clones, with some not included. The profile covers some 120,000 clones, with approximately 89% appearing a single time and 3% to 4% taken by the ten largest. The sequencing sample was made of peripheral blood. All receptors come from a woman aged 60-70 years with acute or convalescent COVID-19. Each CDR3 is given with its conserved first and last residue.

v_gene	j_gene	CDR3aa
TRBV7-9	TRBJ1-5	CASSQIATGEDNQPQHF
TRBV9	TRBJ1-1	CASSATDGNTEAFF
TRBV5-1	TRBJ1-1	CASSWPGGEGEAFF
TRBV19	TRBJ1-3	CASSRTGASGNTIYF
TRBV9	TRBJ2-3	CASSPTVGIGSDTQYF
TRBV12-5	TRBJ2-1	CASGAPQGYEQFF
TRBV19	TRBJ2-3	CASSIGRTPTDTQYF
TRBV19	TRBJ1-1	CASKGEQGATEAFF
TRBV18	TRBJ1-1	CASSPQSGGTEAFF
TRBV19	TRBJ1-5	CASRDRGRRVSQPQHF
TRBV9	TRBJ2-5	CASGSGLVETQYF
TRBV11-2	TRBJ2-7	CASSPYPSGGSYEQYF
TRBV27	TRBJ1-2	CASSYTRGRGYTF
TRBV13	TRBJ1-3	CASSLGLQASGNTIYF
TRBV6-5	TRBJ1-1	CASSLLQGNTEAFF
TRBV2	TRBJ1-6	CASFRDTGSPLHF
TRBV6-5	TRBJ1-2	CASSRQGSYTF
TRBV6-5	TRBJ1-1	CATYVGAGKTEAFF
TRBV4-2	TRBJ2-7	CASSQVGLAGTYEQYF
TRBV19	TRBJ1-6	CASSPEGAQPVLHF
TRBV13	TRBJ1-4	CASSPGTGAEKLFF
TRBV5-1	TRBJ2-3	CASSGQTGTDTQYF
TRBV5-4	TRBJ2-2	CASNPLGAGDQGELFF
TRBV6-4	TRBJ2-3	CARGDSRGGGDTQYF
TRBV2	TRBJ2-1	CASSDPDEQFF
TRBV4-2	TRBJ2-1	CASSLRGDILSYNEQFF
TRBV19	TRBJ1-2	CASTGRLDGYTF
TRBV4-1	TRBJ2-1	CASSPDPGLAAYNEQFF
TRBV5-1	TRBJ1-1	CASTVGNTEAFF
TRBV4-1	TRBJ1-5	CASSQGTGSDQPQHF
TRBV12-3/TRBV12-4	TRBJ2-5	CASTIAVAGTQYF
TRBV5-1	TRBJ1-3	CASSLERGSGNTIYF
TRBV18	TRBJ1-1	CASSPGGTLNTEAFF
TRBV10-2	TRBJ2-1	CATGWGGKKTSGSHSYNEQFF
TRBV5-1	TRBJ2-5	CASSPGLGLQETQYF
TRBV19	TRBJ1-2	CASQTTTVYGYTF
TRBV5-1	TRBJ2-7	CASSTQRENYEQYF
TRBV5-4	TRBJ2-1	CASSSTSGLNEQFF
TRBV28	TRBJ2-7	CASRTGTGDSYEQYF
TRBV19	TRBJ1-1	CASSIEPGGFTEAFF
TRBV21-1	TRBJ1-1	CASSAISGTATEAFF
TRBV6-1	TRBJ1-4	CASSEKANVDEKLFF
TRBV6-4	TRBJ1-6	CASSSGRGDSPLHF
TRBV9	TRBJ1-1	CASSEQLNTEAFF
TRBV11-3	TRBJ2-4	CASSLEQSHAIQYF
TRBV7-9	TRBJ1-1	CASSFGSNTEAFF
TRBV19	TRBJ1-6	CASSIGTGGNSPLHF
TRBV5-1	TRBJ1-3	CASSLDRGRNTIYF
TRBV27	TRBJ1-2	CASSTPRTGFNGYTF
TRBV6-6	TRBJ1-4	CATTPGEMGEKLFF
TRBV2	TRBJ1-5	CAITTGFRRPQHF
TRBV28	TRBJ1-3	CASSPLLNTIYF
TRBV5-1	TRBJ1-2	CASSSGDRAYGYTF
TRBV5-4	TRBJ2-5	CASSPGTSGETETQYF
TRBV19	TRBJ1-3	CASSIGNRVTGNTIYF